Listed below are T cell receptor beta chains from one sample, sequenced in a study of blood T cell repertoires in COVID-19. Sequencing used immunoSEQ multiplex PCR; TCRdb keeps in-frame clones, though not all of them. The data show 150,000 or so clones, approximately 90% seen once. The sample taken for sequencing was peripheral blood. Receptors originate from a woman in her 70s with COVID-19, enrolled during active disease. CDR3s include the opening cysteine and the closing phenylalanine or tryptophan. A D gene is named only where the DNA matches it firmly. Rows give clone size only sometimes, using once, few, many, or a class for an expanded clone.

d_gene	v_gene	j_gene	abundance	CDR3aa	CDR3nt
TRBD1	TRBV7-2	TRBJ1-5	.	CASSLVGQGYQPQHF	TGTGCCAGCAGCTTAGTGGGACAGGGTTATCAGCCCCAGCATTTT
.	TRBV4-1	TRBJ1-2	.	CASSQEVRVDYGYTF	TGCGCCAGCAGCCAAGAGGTGAGGGTGGACTATGGCTACACCTTC
.	TRBV7-3	TRBJ2-3	.	CASSLNLGDTQYF	TGTGCCAGCAGCTTAAATCTAGGAGATACGCAGTATTTT
.	TRBV19	TRBJ1-6	.	CASSIEETRKNNSPLHF	TGTGCCAGTAGTATAGAAGAGACACGGAAAAATAATTCACCCCTCCACTTT
.	TRBV7-2	TRBJ1-2	.	CASSIDRYGYTF	TGTGCCAGCAGCATCGACAGATATGGCTACACCTTC
TRBD1	TRBV5-1	TRBJ1-4	.	CASSGTGATNEKLFF	TGCGCCAGCAGCGGGACAGGGGCAACTAATGAAAAACTGTTTTTT
TRBD1	TRBV4-1	TRBJ1-1	few	CASSQEGTVSWTEAFF	TGCGCCAGCAGCCAAGAAGGGACAGTAAGTTGGACTGAAGCTTTCTTT
.	TRBV7-9	TRBJ1-1	.	CASSPTGGFQGMNTEAFF	TGTGCCAGCAGCCCGACCGGGGGGTTCCAAGGAATGAACACTGAAGCTTTCTTT
.	TRBV28	TRBJ1-2	once	CASSALIGYGYTF	TGTGCCAGCAGCGCTCTTATCGGCTATGGCTACACCTTC
TRBD2	TRBV4-2	TRBJ2-5	once	CASSEAGGRETQYF	TGTGCCAGCAGCGAAGCGGGGGGGCGGGAGACCCAGTACTTC
.	TRBV2	TRBJ2-1	.	CASSGGLPGDNEQFF	TGTGCCAGCAGTGGAGGACTACCCGGAGACAATGAGCAGTTCTTC